Following are 32 T cell receptor beta chains from one sample sequenced in a study of T cells after posttransplantation cyclophosphamide. Measured with immunoSEQ multiplex PCR; TCRdb has only the in-frame clones, and not every one. The table lists around 3,000 clones, approximately 57% of them singletons, with 20% to 30% in the top ten. The sample comprised memory CD8+ T cells sorted from blood. These receptors came from a woman younger than 45 in good health and a related stem cell transplant donor.

The rearrangement links TRBV19 to TRBJ1-1; D unresolved. Trimming stripped 1 base from V and 0 bases from J, with 3 bases between. The germline CDR1 and CDR2 sequences are LNHDA and SQIVND (reference sequence). The CDR3 spans 13 residues. The CDR3 sequence: CASSIGVNTEAFF. CDR3 in DNA: TGTGCCAGTAGTATAGGCGTGAACACTGAAGCTTTCTTT. Full variable domain (missing parts from reference TRBV19 and TRBJ1-1): DGGITQSPKYLFRKEGQNVTLSCEQNLNHDAMYWYRQDPGQGLRLIYYSQIVNDFQKGDIAEGYSVSREKKESFPLTVTSAQKNPTAFYLCASSIGVNTEAFFGQGTRLTVV.

The rearrangement links TRBV7-6 to TRBJ2-1, with 10 bases fitting TRBD1. Losses at the gene ends were 1 base for V and 9 bases for J; bases not matched to a gene: 12. The CDR3 is 17 residues long. Per germline, CDR1 SGHVS and CDR2 FNYEAQ. The CDR3 sequence: CASSLDVSGTGALEQFF. Here the CDR3 DNA reads TGTGCCAGCAGCTTAGACGTTTCCGGGACAGGGGCGCTTGAGCAGTTCTTC.

The chain uses TRBV4-2 and TRBJ2-7; the D gene is possibly TRBD2 (5 bases). This CDR3 contains 14 residues. V was cut by 1 base and J by 5 bases, with 12 bases left in between. CDR1 and CDR2 (germline): LGHNA, YNFKEQ. CDR3 amino acids: CASSQVVARDEQYF. In nucleotides, the CDR3 is TGTGCCAGCAGCCAAGTGGTGGCGCGGGACGAGCAGTACTTC.

The CDR3: CASRGGGDTNEQFF. The CDR3 nucleotides are TGTGCCAGCAGGGGCGGGGGGGATACGAATGAGCAGTTCTTC. The rearrangement uses TRBV4-2 and TRBJ2-1; 9 bases are shared with TRBD2. Trimming cost V 6 bases and J 7 bases; bases outside gene matches: 7. The CDR3 loop spans 14 amino acids. Per germline, CDR1 LGHNA and CDR2 YNFKEQ.

The rearrangement uses TRBV7-9 and TRBJ2-7, with 10 nucleotides matching TRBD1. Looked up from germline, CDR1 is SEHNR and CDR2 is FQNEAQ (reference sequence). The CDR3 is made up of 19 amino acids. The V and J ends lost 1 base and 3 bases, in that order; junction bases with no gene match: 15. CDR3: CASSLDPIKTGGFSYEQYF. CDR3 nucleotides: TGTGCCAGCAGCTTAGACCCCATAAAGACAGGGGGCTTTAGCTACGAGCAGTACTTC.

The rearrangement links TRBV11-2 to TRBJ2-5, with 11 bases identical to TRBD1. V was clipped by 5 bases and J by 7 bases; unmatched bases: 9. Looked up from germline, CDR1 is SGHAT and CDR2 is FQNNGV. This CDR3 region has 15 residues. The CDR3 bases are TGTGCCAGCAGCCTACCGGGACAGGGGGTTTTGACCCAGTACTTC. It encodes CASSLPGQGVLTQYF.

V and J are TRBV11-2 and TRBJ2-7; TRBD1 is a possible D gene (5 bases). Germline V CDR1 and CDR2: SGHAT, FQNNGV. The CDR3 loop spans 13 amino acids. V lost 3 bases, J lost 3 bases, and 9 bases lay in between. The CDR3 loop is CASSLAGFYEQYF. In DNA, the CDR3 is TGTGCCAGCAGCTTGGCAGGGTTCTACGAGCAGTACTTC.

This clone was observed a handful of times. Additional DNA sequences in this sample encode the identical CDR3. The chain employs TRBV2 and TRBJ1-1, with D perhaps matching TRBD1 (6 bases). V dropped 3 bases and J dropped 4 bases, with 9 bases sitting between them. Germline values: CDR1 SNHLY, CDR2 FYNNEI. This CDR3 spans 13 amino acids. Written as DNA, the CDR3 is TGTGCCAGCAGTGAGGGGGCGGGCACTGAAGCTTTCTTT. As protein: CASSEGAGTEAFF.

In its sample, this clone ranks as large. V usage is TRBV28 and J usage is TRBJ1-1; a possible D gene is TRBD1 (6 bases). CDR3 length: 13 amino acids. Germline assignment: CDR1 MDHEN and CDR2 SYDVKM. Trimming pared 3 bases from V and 7 bases from J, leaving 12 bases between. Here the CDR3 DNA reads TGTGCCAGCAGTTTGGGGGGGACAAGTGAAGCTTTCTTT. This encodes CASSLGGTSEAFF.

The V gene is TRBV5-6, the J gene TRBJ1-2, with D hard to call. Trimming cost V 3 bases and J 0 bases, with 12 bases left between them. This CDR3 comprises 15 residues. Per the germline V gene, CDR1 is SGHDT and CDR2 is YYEEEE. CDR3 loop: CASSWRTEANYGYTF. The CDR3 bases are TGTGCCAGCAGCTGGAGGACGGAGGCTAACTATGGCTACACCTTC.

The CDR3 protein is CASSLQGGNSPLHF. CDR3 bases: TGTGCCAGCAGTTTACAGGGGGGCAATTCACCCCTCCACTTT. The genes are TRBV27 and TRBJ1-6, with 7 bases lining up with TRBD1. This CDR3 contains 14 residues. With 2 bases clipped from V and 7 bases from J, the junction kept 2 bases outside the gene matches. Germline loops: CDR1 MNHEY, CDR2 SMNVEV (reference sequence).

This clone was seen more than once but under ten times. This chain links TRBV4-1 with TRBJ2-1; TRBD2 agrees at 9 bases. The CDR3 length is 21 residues. Germline-derived CDR1 and CDR2 are MGHRA and YSYEKL. V lost 1 base, J lost 8 bases, and 24 bases stayed unmatched. Written as DNA, the CDR3 is TGCGCCAGCAGCCAAGGTCTGGGCGGGGCTGGGGGCGGGGGGGCAGTCGATGAGCAGTTCTTC. It specifies CASSQGLGGAGGGGAVDEQFF.

This clone came up once. The V gene is TRBV10-2, the J gene TRBJ2-1; 7 nucleotides agree with TRBD2. V gave up 4 bases and J gave up 3 bases; unmatched junction bases: 0. This CDR3 contains 13 residues. CDR1 is WSHSY, CDR2 SAAADI, per germline. DNA for the CDR3: TGCGCCAGCAGTGGGGACTACTACAATGAGCAGTTCTTC. Residues: CASSGDYYNEQFF.

CDR3 loop: CASSELAGAGNEQFF. CDR3 bases: TGTGCCAGCAGTGAACTAGCGGGGGCCGGGAATGAGCAGTTCTTC. This chain links TRBV6-4 with TRBJ2-1, with 11 bases identical to TRBD2. CDR1 is MRHNA, CDR2 SNTAGT, per germline. This CDR3 is 15 amino acids long. J was trimmed by 7 bases and V by 3 bases; bases with no gene match: 5.

This clone turned up a few times. The chain is built from TRBV30 and TRBJ2-7, with D possibly TRBD2 on 5 matching bases. Germline CDR1 GTSNPN, CDR2 SVGIG (reference sequence). CDR3 length equals 14 residues. Trimming shortened V by 3 bases and J by 7 bases, and 19 bases separated the two germline ends. Here the CDR3 DNA reads TGTGCCTGGAGCCTTGGGCAGCCAACGGGGGAGCAGTACTTC. Translated: CAWSLGQPTGEQYF.

This clone was detected only a few times. V usage is TRBV7-9 and J usage is TRBJ1-2, with D perhaps matching TRBD1 (6 bases). Germline assignment: CDR1 SEHNR and CDR2 FQNEAQ (reference sequence). V was cut by 5 bases and J by 1 base, with 14 bases left in between. The CDR3 consists of 15 residues. CDR3 amino acids: CASSPNTGNNYGYTF. CDR3 DNA: TGTGCCAGCAGCCCAAATACAGGGAATAACTATGGCTACACCTTC.

The chain is built from TRBV6-1 and TRBJ1-4; 11 positions match TRBD1. The CDR3 is 16 amino acids. Germline V gene data show CDR1 as MNHNS and CDR2 as SASEGT. V was clipped by 0 bases and J by 7 bases; unmatched bases: 4. The CDR3 spells CASSEAQGTGGEKLFF. In nucleotides, the CDR3 is TGTGCCAGCAGTGAAGCTCAGGGGACAGGGGGTGAAAAACTGTTTTTT.

J is TRBJ2-2 and V is TRBV5-1; 9 bases line up with TRBD1. The V segment lost 4 bases and the J segment 3 bases; nucleotides outside the gene matches: 13. This CDR3 is built from 18 residues. The germline V gene encodes CDR1 SGHRS and CDR2 YFSETQ. CDR3 nucleotide sequence: TGCGCCAGCAGCCCGCGAGGGCGGGGACAGGGAGACACCGGGGAGCTGTTTTTT. As protein: CASSPRGRGQGDTGELFF.

There are a few counts of this clone. This chain joins TRBV6-1 and TRBJ2-2; 7 bases align to TRBD2. The CDR3 extends over 14 amino acids. Germline lookup yields CDR1 MNHNS and CDR2 SASEGT. V trimming: 10 bases; J trimming: 3 bases; junction bases outside the gene matches: 8. CDR3 sequence (DNA): TGTGCCACTCCCCGGGCGGGAGACACCGGGGAGCTGTTTTTT. The encoded protein is CATPRAGDTGELFF.

This rearrangement joins TRBV6-5 to TRBJ1-5, with D unresolved. Germline V gene data show CDR1 as MNHEY and CDR2 as SVGAGI. This CDR3 comprises 15 residues. V was shortened by 6 bases and J by 5 bases, with 17 bases between the two germline ends. Here the CDR3 reads CASRVSVVAHQPQHF. The DNA for the CDR3 is TGTGCCAGCAGGGTTTCGGTAGTCGCTCATCAGCCCCAGCATTTT.

This chain links TRBV6-8 with TRBJ1-2, with unresolved D. Trimming took off 5 bases at V and 4 bases at J, with 23 bases between the two ends. This CDR3 spans 17 amino acids. Germline V gene lookup returns CDR1 MNHGY and CDR2 SAAAGT. CDR3 DNA sequence: TGTGCCAGCAGTGTGATTGGATGCTCTAGAAAGACCTATGGCTACACCTTC. Its translation is CASSVIGCSRKTYGYTF.

The chain employs TRBV4-3 and TRBJ2-7, with a possible D match to TRBD1 (6 bases). Germline V lookup: CDR1 LGHNA, CDR2 YSLEER. This CDR3 contains 16 residues. V gave up 0 bases and J gave up 3 bases, with 15 bases separating them. The CDR3 protein is CASSQELGAGHYEQYF. CDR3 DNA: TGCGCCAGCAGCCAAGAACTGGGGGCAGGCCACTACGAGCAGTACTTC.

The rearrangement links TRBV6-6 to TRBJ2-7; a possible D gene is TRBD1 (5 bases). CDR1 is MNHNY, CDR2 SVGAGI, per germline (reference sequence). CDR3 length: 15 amino acids. Deletions cut 0 bases from V and 5 bases from J, with 14 bases between. The CDR3 bases are TGTGCCAGCAGTTACTCGCCCCAGGGTGGCAACGAGCAGTACTTC. It specifies CASSYSPQGGNEQYF.

This chain uses TRBV7-6 with TRBJ1-2, with 10 bases fitting TRBD1. V was clipped by 5 bases and J by 6 bases; unmatched bases: 6. The germline V gene has CDR1 SGHVS and CDR2 FNYEAQ. This CDR3 region has 14 residues. The CDR3 region is CASSPGQGVDGYTF. The CDR3 DNA sequence: TGTGCCAGCAGCCCCGGACAGGGGGTCGATGGCTACACCTTC.

This clone was counted only a few times. V is TRBV7-9 and J is TRBJ2-3, with a tentative D call TRBD1 (6 bases). V gave up 6 bases and J gave up 6 bases, with 10 bases separating them. CDR3 length: 12 amino acids. Germline CDR1 and CDR2: SEHNR and FQNEAQ (reference sequence). This CDR3 reads CASSSGVDTQYF. DNA for the CDR3: TGTGCCAGCAGTTCAGGGGTGGATACGCAGTATTTT.

This chain connects TRBV29-1 to TRBJ1-1; unclear D gene. There are 12 residues in the CDR3. Germline CDR1 SQVTM, CDR2 ANQGSEA. Trimming stripped 8 bases from V and 3 bases from J, with 13 bases between. The CDR3 nucleotides read TGCAGCTTCCGGGTCTGGGACACTGAAGCTTTCTTT. Its protein is CSFRVWDTEAFF.

This sequence joins TRBV4-1 and TRBJ1-2; the match to TRBD1 covers 9 bases. The CDR3 runs 14 residues. The V gene end was trimmed by 1 base and the J gene end by 6 bases; junction bases not matched to a gene: 3. The germline V gene has CDR1 MGHRA and CDR2 YSYEKL. The CDR3 nucleotides are TGCGCCAGCAGCCAAGGGACAGGGGTTAATGGCTACACCTTC. Its translation is CASSQGTGVNGYTF.

This clone was detected a few times. The rearrangement uses TRBV15 and TRBJ1-5, with D hard to call. CDR3 length: 15 residues. Germline V gene sequence: CDR1 LNHNV, CDR2 YYDKDF (reference sequence). V gave up 0 bases and J gave up 2 bases, with 8 bases separating them. As DNA, the CDR3 is TGTGCCACCAGCAGAGACCCCTCGGGCAATCAGCCCCAGCATTTT. It encodes CATSRDPSGNQPQHF. Full variable domain (remainder filled in from reference TRBV15 and TRBJ1-5): DAMVIQNPRYQVTQFGKPVTLSCSQTLNHNVMYWYQQKSSQAPKLLFHYYDKDFNNEADTPDNFQSRRPNTSFCFLDIRSPGLGDTAMYLCATSRDPSGNQPQHFGDGTRLSIL.

The chain recombines TRBV7-9 with TRBJ2-6; the match to TRBD1 covers 7 bases. The length of the CDR3 is 14 residues. Germline CDR1 SEHNR, CDR2 FQNEAQ (reference sequence). V shed 5 bases and J 2 bases; nucleotides not matched to a gene: 0. As DNA, the CDR3 is TGTGCCAGCAGCGGACAGGCTGGGGCCAACGTCCTGACTTTC. It codes for CASSGQAGANVLTF.

This chain uses TRBV7-2 with TRBJ2-1, with 8 bases that match TRBD1. The CDR3 totals 14 residues. V lost 5 bases and J lost 8; bases outside the gene matches: 8. From germline, CDR1 is SGHTA and CDR2 FQGNSA. The CDR3 sequence is CASSAMDREDEQFF. CDR3 DNA: TGTGCCAGCAGCGCAATGGACAGGGAGGATGAGCAGTTCTTC.

This chain links TRBV4-2 with TRBJ2-5; 8 nucleotides agree with TRBD2. In germline, CDR1 is LGHNA, CDR2 YNFKEQ. V shed 2 bases and J 4 bases; nucleotides not matched to a gene: 6. CDR3 length equals 15 residues. CDR3 amino acids: CASSQPGGAGETQYF. DNA for the CDR3: TGTGCCAGCAGCCAACCGGGGGGGGCCGGAGAGACCCAGTACTTC.

The chain carries TRBV7-9 and TRBJ2-2; 8 bases map to TRBD1. This CDR3 region has 16 residues. The V and J ends lost 2 bases and 2 bases, in that order; junction bases with no gene match: 4. The germline gives CDR1 SEHNR, CDR2 FQNEAQ (reference sequence). Here the CDR3 reads CASSLRTGINTGELFF. The DNA for the CDR3 is TGTGCCAGCAGCTTAAGGACAGGGATAAACACCGGGGAGCTGTTTTTT.